The clone carrying this T cell receptor (beta chain) has ten or more counts. Its specificity is not known. Full-length variable regions came from constant-region reverse primers plus semi-nested Nested Universal Primer A PCR. One entry per CDR3 protein, called by TCRdb with MiXCR from the 5' RACE reads. The top ten clones hold roughly 3.2% of a sample with 8,000 to 10,000 distinct CDR3 sequences, roughly 25% of them seen once. Cells sorted as Tregs were CD4+, CD25+ and CD127-/low. The germline CDR1 and CDR2 sequences are LGHNA and YNFKEQ. CDR3 size: 12 residues. Trimming took off 4 bases at V and 9 bases at J, with 10 bases between the two ends. General study findings and limits: Tumor memory CD4+ T cell TCR gene usage clustered with blood and lymph node memory CD4+ cells and lymph node naive CD4+ cells. Tumor Tregs overlapped most with tumor, then blood, naive CD4+ cells.

The source material was Tregs sorted from blood. The sequence was obtained from a female donor with breast cancer. V gene TRBV4-2 combines with J gene TRBJ2-1; D is undetermined. DNA of the CDR3: TGTGCCAGCAGCCCCCTGTACGGTGAGCAGTTCTTC. Encoded protein: CASSPLYGEQFF.